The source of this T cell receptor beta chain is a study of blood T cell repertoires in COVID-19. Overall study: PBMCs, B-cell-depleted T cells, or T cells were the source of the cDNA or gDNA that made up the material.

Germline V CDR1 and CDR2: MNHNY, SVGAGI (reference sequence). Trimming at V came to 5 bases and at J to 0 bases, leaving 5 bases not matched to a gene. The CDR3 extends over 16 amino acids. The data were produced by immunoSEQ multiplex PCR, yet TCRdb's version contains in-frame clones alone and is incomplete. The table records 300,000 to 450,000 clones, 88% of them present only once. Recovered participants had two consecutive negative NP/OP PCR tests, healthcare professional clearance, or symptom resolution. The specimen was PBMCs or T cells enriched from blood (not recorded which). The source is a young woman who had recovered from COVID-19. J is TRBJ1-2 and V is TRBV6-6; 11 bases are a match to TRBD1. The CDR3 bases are TGTGCCAGCAGTCCGGGACAGGGGGTTACTAACTATGGCTACACCTTC. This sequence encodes CASSPGQGVTNYGYTF.